The rows below give T cell receptor beta chains drawn from one sample of a study of T cell responses to AZD1222 COVID-19 vaccine. TCRdb's table, derived via immunoSEQ multiplex PCR, lists solely in-frame clones and lacks some. The sample has roughly 180,000 clones, roughly nine tenths seen once. The source material was peripheral blood, sampled on day 0 of AZD1222 vaccination. The source is an adult in good health. CDR3s include the opening cysteine and the closing phenylalanine or tryptophan. The D gene is left open where the match is weak. The size entry is marked missing in some rows and otherwise reads once, few, many or a size class.

clone size | J gene | D gene | V gene | CDR3 protein | CDR3 DNA
once | TRBJ2-2 | . | TRBV5-4 | CASRLDSNTGELFF | TGTGCCAGCAGGTTGGACAGTAACACCGGGGAGCTGTTTTTT
once | TRBJ2-4 | . | TRBV18 | CASSPLEARPKNIQYF | TGTGCCAGCTCACCATTGGAGGCTAGACCCAAAAACATTCAGTACTTC
. | TRBJ1-4 | . | TRBV28 | CAILKWGEKLFF | TGTGCCATCCTAAAATGGGGGGAAAAACTGTTTTTT
. | TRBJ1-1 | . | TRBV5-1 | CASSLGPGNTEAFF | TGCGCCAGCAGCTTGGGTCCGGGAAACACTGAAGCTTTCTTT
once | TRBJ2-3 | TRBD2 | TRBV13 | CASSLRTSGATDTQYF | TGTGCCAGCAGCCTTCGGACTAGCGGGGCCACAGATACGCAGTATTTT
. | TRBJ2-5 | . | TRBV27 | CASSLRAVKETQYF | TGTGCCAGCAGTTTAAGGGCGGTCAAAGAGACCCAGTACTTC
. | TRBJ1-1 | TRBD1 | TRBV19 | CASSQFRDRGLEVSEAFF | TGTGCCAGTAGCCAATTTCGGGACAGGGGCCTAGAAGTCTCTGAAGCTTTCTTT
. | TRBJ1-1 | . | TRBV6-6 | CASRGGSMNTEAFF | TGTGCCAGCAGGGGTGGCAGCATGAACACTGAAGCTTTCTTT
. | TRBJ1-1 | TRBD1 | TRBV3-1/TRBV3-2 | CASSPIEPGQREAFF | TGTGCCAGCAGCCCCATCGAACCGGGACAGAGAGAAGCTTTCTTT
. | TRBJ2-5 | . | TRBV11-3 | CASSARHAGGLETQYF | TGTGCCAGCAGCGCTCGACATGCCGGAGGACTTGAGACCCAGTACTTC
. | TRBJ1-1 | TRBD1 | TRBV10-2 | CASSEKQGANTEAFF | TGCGCCAGCAGTGAGAAGCAGGGGGCGAACACTGAAGCTTTCTTT
. | TRBJ2-2 | TRBD1 | TRBV19 | CASSRGGATGELFF | TGTGCCAGTAGTAGAGGGGGCGCGACCGGGGAGCTGTTTTTT
. | TRBJ2-3 | TRBD2 | TRBV5-6 | CASSPGIAGVRDTQYF | TGTGCCAGCAGCCCCGGGATAGCGGGAGTGAGAGATACGCAGTATTTT
. | TRBJ1-1 | . | TRBV10-3 | CAITGIAGMNTEAFF | TGTGCCATCACCGGAATAGCCGGGATGAACACTGAAGCTTTCTTT
once | TRBJ1-2 | . | TRBV29-1 | CSAKGTQIVYGYTF | TGCAGCGCCAAGGGGACACAGATCGTGTATGGCTACACCTTC
. | TRBJ2-7 | TRBD2 | TRBV6-6 | CASSLAGLTYEQYF | TGTGCCAGCAGTCTAGCGGGACTGACCTACGAGCAGTACTTC
. | TRBJ1-6 | . | TRBV27 | CASSLSLTSSYNSPLHF | TGTGCCAGCAGTTTATCACTCACGAGCTCCTATAATTCACCCCTCCACTTT
. | TRBJ1-1 | . | TRBV21-1 | CASRKGGTGEVNTEAFF | TGTGCCAGCAGGAAAGGAGGGACAGGGGAAGTGAACACTGAAGCTTTCTTT
. | TRBJ2-3 | TRBD1 | TRBV29-1 | CSVRTGADTQYF | TGCAGCGTTCGGACAGGGGCAGATACGCAGTATTTT
. | TRBJ1-1 | . | TRBV19 | CASGVWGKGTEAFF | TGTGCCAGTGGGGTATGGGGAAAGGGCACTGAAGCTTTCTTT
once | TRBJ2-7 | . | TRBV10-3 | CAISESRVPYEQYF | TGTGCCATCAGTGAGTCGCGGGTTCCCTACGAGCAGTACTTC
. | TRBJ2-7 | . | TRBV9 | CASSVDSRGAYEQYF | TGTGCCAGCAGCGTAGATTCGAGGGGGGCCTACGAGCAGTACTTC
. | TRBJ1-3 | . | TRBV13 | CASSFGAGNTIYF | TGTGCCAGCAGCTTTGGCGCTGGAAACACCATATATTTT
. | TRBJ1-1 | . | TRBV29-1 | CSVDIGPTNTEAFF | TGCAGCGTTGATATCGGTCCTACGAACACTGAAGCTTTCTTT
. | TRBJ2-3 | . | TRBV7-2 | CASSLSQGWTDTQYF | TGTGCCAGCAGCTTGTCACAGGGCTGGACAGATACGCAGTATTTT
. | TRBJ2-3 | TRBD1 | TRBV14 | CASSQEADPGQPFTDTQYF | TGTGCCAGCAGCCAAGAAGCAGATCCGGGACAGCCTTTCACAGATACGCAGTATTTT
. | TRBJ1-5 | . | TRBV15 | CATSTGNSNQPQHF | TGTGCCACCAGTACAGGGAATAGCAATCAGCCCCAGCATTTT
. | TRBJ2-5 | . | TRBV27 | CASIATEETQYF | TGTGCCAGCATCGCGACGGAAGAGACCCAGTACTTC
few | TRBJ1-1 | . | TRBV27 | CASSFRQGTEAFF | TGTGCCAGCAGTTTTCGTCAGGGGACTGAAGCTTTCTTT
. | TRBJ1-4 | . | TRBV6-2/TRBV6-3 | CASSYASWTGNEKLFF | TGTGCCAGCAGTTACGCATCTTGGACCGGTAATGAAAAACTGTTTTTT
. | TRBJ2-7 | TRBD2 | TRBV10-2 | CASSKISGGFAYEQYF | TGCGCCAGCAGTAAGATTAGCGGGGGGTTCGCCTACGAGCAGTACTTC
. | TRBJ1-6 | . | TRBV3-1/TRBV3-2 | CASSQDLNSADNSPLHF | TGTGCCAGCAGCCAAGATTTGAATTCGGCGGATAATTCACCCCTCCACTTT
. | TRBJ1-4 | TRBD1 | TRBV7-9 | CASSRDSMNEKLFF | TGTGCCAGCAGCCGGGACAGCATGAATGAAAAACTGTTTTTT
. | TRBJ1-2 | TRBD1 | TRBV29-1 | CSVAPTGGVGYTF | TGCAGCGTTGCCCCGACAGGGGGCGTGGGCTACACCTTC
. | TRBJ2-7 | . | TRBV29-1 | CSVLPTNQRVEQYF | TGCAGCGTCCTCCCGACTAATCAACGGGTAGAGCAGTACTTC
. | TRBJ1-5 | TRBD1 | TRBV6-2/TRBV6-3 | CASSYSMGQGDNQPQHF | TGTGCCAGCAGTTACTCGATGGGACAGGGCGACAATCAGCCCCAGCATTTT
. | TRBJ2-1 | . | TRBV15 | CATSRDRGRLEQFF | TGTGCCACCAGCAGAGATCGCGGTAGGCTCGAGCAGTTCTTC
. | TRBJ1-5 | . | TRBV10-3 | CAISESVVDQPQHF | TGTGCCATCAGCGAGTCCGTAGTCGATCAGCCCCAGCATTTT
. | TRBJ1-3 | . | TRBV10-3 | CAISESGQSSGNTIYF | TGTGCCATCAGTGAGTCGGGGCAGAGCTCTGGAAACACCATATATTTT
. | TRBJ1-1 | . | TRBV2 | CARSGSREAFF | TGTGCCAGGTCAGGATCCAGAGAAGCTTTCTTT
. | TRBJ1-3 | TRBD1 | TRBV4-1 | CASSQTGLQGPRRTIYF | TGCGCCAGCAGCCAAACGGGGCTACAGGGGCCGCGCCGCACCATATATTTT
. | TRBJ1-5 | . | TRBV15 | CATSREYSFNQPQHF | TGTGCCACCAGCAGAGAATACAGTTTTAATCAGCCCCAGCATTTT
. | TRBJ2-1 | . | TRBV12-5 | CASGLENEQFF | TGTGCTAGTGGTCTTGAGAATGAGCAGTTCTTC
. | TRBJ1-3 | . | TRBV6-5 | CASSPTGLSGNTIYF | TGTGCCAGCAGTCCCACAGGGCTCTCTGGAAACACCATATATTTT
. | TRBJ2-1 | TRBD2 | TRBV27 | CASSPWSSGGNNEQFF | TGTGCCAGCAGCCCCTGGTCTAGCGGGGGAAACAATGAGCAGTTCTTC
. | TRBJ2-6 | TRBD1 | TRBV6-2/TRBV6-3 | CASSYSPGTGRSGANVLTF | TGTGCCAGCAGTTACTCACCCGGGACAGGTCGCTCTGGGGCCAACGTCCTGACTTTC
. | TRBJ2-1 | . | TRBV7-5 | CARSLVVTGSGNEQFF | TGTGCCAGAAGCTTAGTAGTTACAGGGTCTGGTAATGAGCAGTTCTTC
. | TRBJ2-2 | TRBD1 | TRBV5-8 | CASRTPDRAYRGAELFF | TGTGCCAGCAGAACACCGGACAGGGCCTATCGCGGCGCGGAGCTGTTTTTT
. | TRBJ2-7 | TRBD2 | TRBV27 | CASSPREGTAYEQYF | TGTGCCAGCAGTCCCCGGGAGGGGACCGCCTACGAGCAGTACTTC
. | TRBJ1-2 | TRBD1 | TRBV28 | CASSSRDRFYGYTF | TGTGCCAGCAGTTCACGGGACAGATTCTATGGCTACACCTTC
. | TRBJ1-5 | . | TRBV19 | CASSWASGSDSNQPQHF | TGTGCCAGTAGTTGGGCCAGCGGCTCCGATAGCAATCAGCCCCAGCATTTT
. | TRBJ1-5 | TRBD1 | TRBV5-8 | CASSRRGNQPQHF | TGTGCCAGCAGCCGCAGGGGGAATCAGCCCCAGCATTTT
. | TRBJ1-3 | . | TRBV30 | CAWSPRGFNSGNTIYF | TGTGCCTGGAGTCCACGGGGGTTTAACTCTGGAAACACCATATATTTT
. | TRBJ1-1 | TRBD1 | TRBV7-2 | CASSPRTGYTEAFF | TGTGCCAGCAGCCCCAGGACAGGGTACACTGAAGCTTTCTTT
. | TRBJ1-2 | . | TRBV25-1 | CASTYGYTF | TGTGCCAGCACCTATGGCTACACCTTC
. | TRBJ2-7 | . | TRBV6-2/TRBV6-3 | CASSSDIRHEQYF | TGTGCCAGCAGCTCCGACATCAGGCACGAGCAGTACTTC
. | TRBJ2-7 | . | TRBV2 | CASSEATYEQYF | TGTGCCAGCAGTGAAGCGACGTACGAGCAGTACTTC